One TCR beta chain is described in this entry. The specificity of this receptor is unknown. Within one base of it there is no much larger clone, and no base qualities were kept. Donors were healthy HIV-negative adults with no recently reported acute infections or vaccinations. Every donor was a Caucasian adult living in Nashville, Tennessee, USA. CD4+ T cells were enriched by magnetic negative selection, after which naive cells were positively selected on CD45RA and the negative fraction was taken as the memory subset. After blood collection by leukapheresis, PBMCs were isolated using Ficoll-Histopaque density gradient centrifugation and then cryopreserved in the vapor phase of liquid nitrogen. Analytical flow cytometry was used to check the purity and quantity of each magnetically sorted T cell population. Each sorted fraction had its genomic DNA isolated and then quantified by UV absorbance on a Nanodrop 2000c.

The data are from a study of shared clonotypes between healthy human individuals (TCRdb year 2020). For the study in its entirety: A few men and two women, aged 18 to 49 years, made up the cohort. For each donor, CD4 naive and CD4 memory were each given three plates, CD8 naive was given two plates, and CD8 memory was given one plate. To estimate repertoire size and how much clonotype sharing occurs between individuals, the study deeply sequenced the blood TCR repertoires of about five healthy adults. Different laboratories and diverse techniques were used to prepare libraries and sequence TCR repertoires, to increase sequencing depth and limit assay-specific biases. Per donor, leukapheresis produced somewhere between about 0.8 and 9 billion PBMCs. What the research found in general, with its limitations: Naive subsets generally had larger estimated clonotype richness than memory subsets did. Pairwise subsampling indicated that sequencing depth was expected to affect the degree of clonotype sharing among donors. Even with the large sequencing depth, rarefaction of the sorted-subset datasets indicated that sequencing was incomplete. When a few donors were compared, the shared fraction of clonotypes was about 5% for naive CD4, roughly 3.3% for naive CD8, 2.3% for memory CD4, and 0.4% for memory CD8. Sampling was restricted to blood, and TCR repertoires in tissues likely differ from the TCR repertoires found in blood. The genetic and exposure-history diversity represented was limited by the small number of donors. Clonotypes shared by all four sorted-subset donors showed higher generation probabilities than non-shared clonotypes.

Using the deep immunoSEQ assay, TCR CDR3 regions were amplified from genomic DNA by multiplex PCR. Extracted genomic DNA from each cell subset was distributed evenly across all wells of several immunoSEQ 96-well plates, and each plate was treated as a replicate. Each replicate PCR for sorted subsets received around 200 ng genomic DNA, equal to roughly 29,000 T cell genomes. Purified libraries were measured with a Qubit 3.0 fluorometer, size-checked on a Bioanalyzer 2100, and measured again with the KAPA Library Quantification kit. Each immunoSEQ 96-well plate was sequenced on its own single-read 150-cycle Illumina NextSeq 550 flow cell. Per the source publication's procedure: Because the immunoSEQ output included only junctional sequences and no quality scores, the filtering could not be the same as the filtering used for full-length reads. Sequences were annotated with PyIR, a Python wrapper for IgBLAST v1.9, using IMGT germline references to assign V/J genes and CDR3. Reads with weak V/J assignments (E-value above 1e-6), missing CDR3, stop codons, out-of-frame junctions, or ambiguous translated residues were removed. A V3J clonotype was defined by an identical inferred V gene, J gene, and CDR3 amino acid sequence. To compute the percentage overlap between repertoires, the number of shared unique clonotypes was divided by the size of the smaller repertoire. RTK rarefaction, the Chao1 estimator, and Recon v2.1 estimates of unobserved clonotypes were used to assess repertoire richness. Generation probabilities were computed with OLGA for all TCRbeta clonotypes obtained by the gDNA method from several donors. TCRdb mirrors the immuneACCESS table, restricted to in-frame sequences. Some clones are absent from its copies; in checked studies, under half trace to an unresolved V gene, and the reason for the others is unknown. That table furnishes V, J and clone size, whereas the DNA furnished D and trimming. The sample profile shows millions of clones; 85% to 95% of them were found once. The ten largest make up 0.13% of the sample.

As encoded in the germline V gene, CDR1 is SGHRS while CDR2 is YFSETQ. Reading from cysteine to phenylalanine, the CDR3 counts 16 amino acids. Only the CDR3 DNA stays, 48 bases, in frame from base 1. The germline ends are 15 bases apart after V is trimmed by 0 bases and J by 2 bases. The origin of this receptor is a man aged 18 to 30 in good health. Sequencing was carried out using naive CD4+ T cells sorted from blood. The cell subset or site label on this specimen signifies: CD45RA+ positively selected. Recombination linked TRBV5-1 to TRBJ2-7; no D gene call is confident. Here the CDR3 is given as CASSLAPGLGAYEQYF. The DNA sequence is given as TGCGCCAGCAGCTTGGCGCCCGGGTTGGGCGCCTACGAGCAGTACTTC.